Listed below are T cell receptor beta chains from one sample, sequenced in a study of vaccination and CD4 T cells after COVID-19. These TCRs' antigens remain unknown. Using its own MiXCR run on the PCR reads, TCRdb lists one record per CDR3 protein. This table holds over 10,000 distinct CDR3 sequences, around 74% found once. The sequencing sample was made of CD4+ T cells from blood, cultured in vitro. The receptors originated from a human donor who had recovered from COVID-19. Both conserved end residues are part of each CDR3. The D gene is left open where the match is weak. Part of the rows lack a size; the others show once, few, many or a class for expanded clones.

>TRBV6-4|NA|NA|TRBJ1-6
CASSDELPSSYNSPLHF
TGTGCCAGCAGTGACGAACTACCCAGCTCCTATAATTCACCCCTCCACTTT
>TRBV6-5|NA|once|TRBJ1-1
CASSWGLSMNTEAFF
TGTGCCAGCAGTTGGGGACTGAGCATGAACACTGAAGCTTTCTTT
>TRBV15|TRBD2|NA|TRBJ2-5
CATSRGMRGGTSQETQYF
TGTGCCACCAGCAGAGGGATGAGGGGTGGGACTAGCCAAGAGACCCAGTACTTC
>TRBV6-2/TRBV6-3|NA|NA|TRBJ2-5
CASSVGVAAQYF
TGTGCCAGCAGCGTCGGTGTAGCGGCCCAGTACTTC
>TRBV28|NA|NA|TRBJ1-1
CASSPGDQAGAEAFF
TGTGCCAGCAGTCCCGGTGATCAGGCAGGGGCTGAAGCTTTCTTT
>TRBV18|NA|NA|TRBJ1-2
CASSPPREGGYTF
TGTGCCAGCTCACCCCCTCGGGAGGGAGGCTACACCTTC
>TRBV2|NA|NA|TRBJ2-5
CASSRLLETQYF
TGTGCCAGCAGTCGGCTATTGGAGACCCAGTACTTC
>TRBV6-5|NA|NA|TRBJ1-1
CASSYKTGNTEAFF
TGTGCCAGCAGTTACAAGACGGGTAACACTGAAGCTTTCTTT
>TRBV30|TRBD1|NA|TRBJ1-6
CAWSPRGYNSPLHF
TGTGCCTGGAGCCCCAGGGGGTATAATTCACCCCTCCACTTT
>TRBV7-2|TRBD1|NA|TRBJ2-5
CASSLPGGPKETQYF
TGTGCCAGCAGCTTACCAGGGGGCCCTAAAGAGACCCAGTACTTC
>TRBV19|TRBD1|once|TRBJ1-5
CASSIVGGGSSQPQHF
TGTGCCAGTAGTATAGTGGGAGGGGGCTCTAGTCAGCCCCAGCATTTT
>TRBV28|TRBD2|NA|TRBJ2-2
CASSSGTSGGRELFF
TGTGCCAGCAGTTCCGGGACTAGCGGGGGGAGGGAGCTGTTTTTT
>TRBV10-1|NA|NA|TRBJ1-5
CASMKGSNQPQHF
TGCGCCAGCATGAAGGGTAGCAATCAGCCCCAGCATTTT
>TRBV6-1|TRBD2|NA|TRBJ2-1
CASTKATGGPEQFF
TGTGCCAGCACCAAGGCTACGGGGGGGCCTGAGCAGTTCTTC
>TRBV7-6|NA|few|TRBJ2-2
CASSLAGNTGELFF
TGTGCTAGCAGCCTCGCGGGGAACACCGGGGAGCTGTTTTTT
>TRBV24-1|TRBD1|few|TRBJ2-5
CATSELRQGGETQYF
TGTGCCACCAGTGAACTCCGACAGGGGGGGGAGACCCAGTACTTC
>TRBV7-2|NA|few|TRBJ1-1
CASSSQRSVEAFF
TGTGCCAGCAGCTCTCAGCGGTCAGTTGAAGCTTTCTTT
>TRBV6-5|NA|NA|TRBJ1-5
CASSYLGEGQPQHF
TGTGCCAGCAGTTACTTGGGGGAAGGTCAGCCCCAGCATTTT
>TRBV10-3|NA|NA|TRBJ2-5
CAISERTETQYF
TGTGCCATCAGTGAAAGAACAGAGACCCAGTACTTC
>TRBV6-2/TRBV6-3|TRBD1|NA|TRBJ1-5
CASREGQGNQPQHF
TGTGCCAGCAGGGAGGGACAGGGCAATCAGCCCCAGCATTTT
>TRBV5-1|TRBD2|NA|TRBJ2-7
CASTLGASGRSHEQYF
TGCGCCAGCACCCTGGGTGCTAGCGGGAGGTCCCACGAGCAGTACTTC
>TRBV20-1|NA|few|TRBJ1-2
CSAPPRGRNGYTF
TGCAGTGCCCCCCCGCGGGGGAGAAATGGCTACACCTTC
>TRBV27|NA|medium-sized|TRBJ1-1
CASTPAGKFRLAGAFF
TGTGCCAGCACCCCGGCCGGAAAATTCCGGCTGGCCGGAGCTTTCTTT
>TRBV7-9|NA|NA|TRBJ1-1
CASRGGAGNTEAFF
TGTGCCAGCAGGGGGGGGGCCGGGAACACTGAAGCTTTCTTT
>TRBV28|NA|NA|TRBJ1-2
CASSLFLGGRGYTF
TGTGCCAGCAGTTTATTTCTCGGGGGCCGTGGCTACACCTTC
>TRBV9|NA|NA|TRBJ1-2
CASSGGWDYGYTF
TGTGCCAGCAGTGGGGGGTGGGACTATGGCTACACCTTC
>TRBV19|NA|NA|TRBJ1-6
CASRKGAATYNSPLHF
TGTGCCAGTAGGAAAGGGGCCGCGACCTATAATTCACCCCTCCACTTT
>TRBV25-1|NA|NA|TRBJ1-5
CASSEATGTQPQHF
TGTGCCAGCAGTGAAGCAACAGGGACCCAGCCCCAGCATTTT
>TRBV5-4|TRBD1|NA|TRBJ1-4
CASSLSGGTGLFF
TGTGCCAGCAGCTTGTCGGGAGGGACAGGTCTGTTTTTT
>TRBV4-1|NA|NA|TRBJ2-2
CASSQGIGINTGELFF
TGCGCCAGCAGCCAAGGAATAGGGATAAACACCGGGGAGCTGTTTTTT
>TRBV7-2|NA|NA|TRBJ2-7
CASSLDLRGSYEQYF
TGTGCCAGTAGTCTTGACCTTAGGGGGTCCTACGAGCAGTACTTC
>TRBV7-2|NA|NA|TRBJ2-7
CASSWTGSSYEQYF
TGTGCCAGCAGCTGGACGGGGAGCTCCTACGAGCAGTACTTC
>TRBV5-1|NA|NA|TRBJ1-1
CASSLTTNTEAFF
TGCGCCAGCAGCTTGACTACGAACACTGAAGCTTTCTTT
>TRBV7-9|NA|NA|TRBJ1-3
CASSLEGGSGNTIYF
TGTGCCAGCAGCTTAGAAGGCGGATCTGGAAACACCATATATTTT
>TRBV15|NA|NA|TRBJ2-5
CATSTYLRVGGETQYF
TGTGCCACCAGCACATACCTGAGGGTAGGAGGGGAGACCCAGTACTTC
>TRBV5-1|TRBD1|NA|TRBJ1-6
CASSPGDRGMVSPLHF
TGCGCCAGCAGCCCTGGGGACAGGGGTATGGTTTCACCCCTCCACTTT
>TRBV19|NA|NA|TRBJ1-5
CASSLRTLNQPQHF
TGTGCCAGTAGTCTCCGGACCCTAAATCAGCCCCAGCATTTT
>TRBV19|NA|NA|TRBJ1-5
CASSIFTSNQPQHF
TGTGCCAGTAGTATCTTCACTAGCAATCAGCCCCAGCATTTT
>TRBV30|NA|NA|TRBJ1-5
CAWSPTGNQPQHF
TGTGCCTGGAGTCCCACAGGCAATCAGCCCCAGCATTTT
>TRBV6-4|TRBD2|NA|TRBJ2-1
CASSKLAGENNEQFF
TGTGCCAGCAGTAAACTAGCGGGGGAAAACAATGAGCAGTTCTTC
>TRBV20-1|TRBD1|NA|TRBJ2-5
CSAADRVETQYF
TGCAGTGCTGCCGACAGGGTGGAGACCCAGTACTTC
>TRBV7-9|TRBD1|NA|TRBJ2-7
CASSAGQGDSYEQYF
TGTGCCAGCAGTGCGGGACAGGGGGACTCCTACGAGCAGTACTTC
>TRBV6-5|TRBD1|few|TRBJ2-7
CASSYHRGSYEQYF
TGTGCCAGCAGTTACCACAGGGGCTCCTACGAGCAGTACTTC
>TRBV6-2/TRBV6-3|NA|once|TRBJ1-5
CASSPDGSNQPQHF
TGTGCCAGCAGCCCGGACGGCAGCAATCAGCCCCAGCATTTT
>TRBV20-1|TRBD2|once|TRBJ2-5
CSASVLAESPQYF
TGCAGTGCGAGCGTTCTAGCGGAGTCCCCCCAGTACTTC
>TRBV24-1|NA|few|TRBJ1-5
CATSDLSSNQPQHF
TGTGCCACCAGTGATTTGTCTAGCAATCAGCCCCAGCATTTT
>TRBV28|NA|NA|TRBJ1-5
CASRSPSEGNQPQHF
TGTGCCAGCAGATCCCCCTCGGAGGGTAATCAGCCCCAGCATTTT
>TRBV30|TRBD1|NA|TRBJ1-1
CAWSPGQGMNTEAFF
TGTGCCTGGAGTCCGGGACAGGGCATGAACACTGAAGCTTTCTTT
>TRBV30|TRBD1|once|TRBJ2-7
CAWSVNRGDEQYF
TGTGCCTGGAGTGTAAACAGGGGAGACGAGCAGTACTTC
>TRBV6-1|TRBD2|NA|TRBJ2-1
CASRTSGSFNEQFF
TGTGCCAGCAGGACTAGCGGGAGTTTCAATGAGCAGTTCTTC
>TRBV7-9|NA|NA|TRBJ2-7
CASSRGTQSYEQYF
TGTGCCAGCAGCCGCGGGACTCAGTCCTACGAGCAGTACTTC
>TRBV7-9|NA|NA|TRBJ2-1
CASNDANEQFF
TGTGCCAGCAATGACGCAAATGAGCAGTTCTTC
>TRBV19|TRBD2|NA|TRBJ2-5
CASSRASGRKETQYF
TGTGCCAGTAGTAGGGCTAGCGGGAGGAAAGAGACCCAGTACTTC